This section outlines one T cell receptor (beta chain) sequence together with its context. Its antigen is not identified. This same CDR3 is encoded by further DNA sequences in the sample. The sample comes from a study of shared clonotypes between healthy human individuals. Background on the study: Every donor yielded three CD4 naive, three CD4 memory, two CD8 naive and one CD8 memory plate.

Those who donated, Caucasian adults without exception, all lived in Nashville, Tennessee. TCRdb's table, derived via immunoSEQ multiplex PCR, lists solely in-frame clones and lacks some. This table has approximately 1.4 million clones, about 98% appearing once. Study-wide results and caveats: Across subsets, estimated richness was generally greater for naive than for memory populations. Only blood was sampled; tissue repertoires likely differ.

The CDR3 sequence is 13 residues long. V lost 5 bases and J lost 3; bases outside the gene matches: 2. CDR1 MDHEN and CDR2 SYDVKM come from the germline V gene. The chain is built from TRBV28 and TRBJ2-3; 7 bases are a match to TRBD2. The receptor was isolated from a man younger than 40 in good health. Sequencing input: naive CD4+ T cells sorted from blood. As for subset: CD45RA+ positively selected. The chain's CDR3 is CASSPSGTDTQYF. In DNA, the CDR3 is TGTGCCAGCAGTCCTAGCGGAACAGATACGCAGTATTTT.